The present TCR beta chain was sequenced within a study of T cell changes during pregnancy in multiple sclerosis. The table came from immunoSEQ multiplex PCR; TCRdb's copy has only in-frame clones and leaves some out. The table lists about 36,000 clones, about 92% of them singletons. Germline V gives CDR1 SGHNT, CDR2 YYREEE (reference sequence). V was shortened by 4 bases and J by 4 bases, with 11 bases between the two germline ends. The CDR3 totals 13 residues. The source of this sequence is a female donor with multiple sclerosis, enrolled in a pregnancy study. The rearrangement links TRBV5-4 to TRBJ1-2; D ambiguous. Material: CD4+ T cells from peripheral blood mononuclear cells, obtained in the first trimester of pregnancy. The CDR3 protein is CASSPTVSYGYTF. The CDR3 coding sequence is TGTGCCAGCAGCCCTACAGTCTCCTATGGCTACACCTTC.